A single sample is the source of the 13 T cell receptor beta chains below, sequenced in a study of blood T cell repertoires in COVID-19. Using immunoSEQ multiplex PCR, the repertoire was profiled, and TCRdb retains in-frame clones only, with some absent. Of some 230,000 clones listed, less than 90% were seen once; the top ten hold 5% to 6.5%. The sample taken for sequencing was peripheral blood. These receptors were taken from a woman in her fifties or sixties who had recovered from COVID-19.

The V call is TRBV24-1, the J call TRBJ2-3; 13 nucleotides line up with TRBD2. The CDR3 loop spans 14 amino acids. The trim removed 5 bases at V and 6 bases at J, leaving 1 base unmatched. Germline lookup yields CDR1 KGHDR and CDR2 SFDVKD. CDR3 in DNA: TGTGCCACCAGTGCGACTAGCGGGGGGGATACGCAGTATTTT. It is translated as CATSATSGGDTQYF.

The chain uses TRBV7-8 and TRBJ2-7; D is possibly TRBD2 (5 bases). Germline V lookup: CDR1 SGHVS, CDR2 FQNEAQ. Trimming pared 3 bases from V and 7 bases from J, leaving 25 bases between. This CDR3 comprises 17 residues. The CDR3 spells CASSFWGGSPSSGEQYF. CDR3 coding DNA: TGTGCCAGCAGCTTCTGGGGTGGATCGCCGTCGTCGGGGGAGCAGTACTTC.

V is TRBV7-2 and J is TRBJ1-2; a weak D match, TRBD1 (5 bases). The CDR3 totals 14 residues. Trimming pared 1 base from V and 6 bases from J, leaving 12 bases between. Germline CDR1 and CDR2: SGHTA and FQGNSA. CDR3 coding DNA: TGTGCCAGCAGCTTAGACAGGAGGAGGGATGGCTACACCTTC. As protein: CASSLDRRRDGYTF.

The chain is built from TRBV11-2 and TRBJ1-1; 8 bases match TRBD1. The CDR3 runs to 16 residues. Germline V lookup: CDR1 SGHAT, CDR2 FQNNGV. The junction had 13 bases not matched to a gene; V was cut back by 5 bases and J by 5 bases. The CDR3 loop is CASSPEDRDRRTEAFF. The CDR3 region has the DNA TGTGCCAGCAGCCCTGAGGACAGGGATCGAAGGACTGAAGCTTTCTTT.

CDR3 loop: CASFGVAEAEAFF. The DNA of the CDR3 is TGTGCCAGCTTCGGGGTGGCAGAGGCTGAAGCTTTCTTT. This chain connects TRBV2 to TRBJ1-1; D not resolved. CDR3 size: 13 residues. Trimming took off 8 bases at V and 6 bases at J, with 16 bases between the two ends. Germline lookup yields CDR1 SNHLY and CDR2 FYNNEI.

V usage is TRBV4-1 and J usage is TRBJ2-5; no clear D. The germline V gene has CDR1 MGHRA and CDR2 YSYEKL. V lost 1 base to trimming and J lost 1 base, with 4 bases between them. This CDR3 region has 13 residues. Here the CDR3 DNA reads TGCGCCAGCAGCCAAGCCATCCAAGAGACCCAGTACTTC. It is translated as CASSQAIQETQYF.

This clone appeared a few times. This chain uses TRBV7-9 with TRBJ2-1; D might be TRBD1 (5 bases). Germline CDR1 is SEHNR and CDR2 is FQNEAQ (reference sequence). Trimming stripped 5 bases from V and 6 bases from J, with 14 bases between. This CDR3 comprises 14 residues. The CDR3 DNA follows: TGTGCCAGCAGCCCAGACCAGGGAATCAATGAGCAGTTCTTC. This codes for CASSPDQGINEQFF.

The chain employs TRBV12-3 or TRBV12-4 and TRBJ1-2; TRBD1 might be the D (5 bases). Trimming shortened V by 3 bases and J by 7 bases, and 9 bases separated the two germline ends. The CDR3 has 12 residues. CDR3 nucleotide sequence: TGTGCCAGCAGTTTGTGGGGGGTTGGCTACACCTTC. Residues: CASSLWGVGYTF.

The rearrangement joins TRBV10-3 to TRBJ2-5; TRBD1 agrees at 10 bases. Losses at the gene ends were 5 bases for V and 5 bases for J; bases not matched to a gene: 5. Germline assignment: CDR1 ENHRY and CDR2 SYGVKD. This CDR3 is 14 amino acids long. CDR3 sequence: CAISRDRGAETQYF. The CDR3, as DNA: TGTGCCATCAGTCGGGACAGGGGCGCCGAGACCCAGTACTTC.

The chain joins TRBV18 to TRBJ2-2; 8 nucleotides line up with TRBD1. The J segment lost 1 base and the V segment lost 3 bases, leaving 7 bases of the junction unmatched. This CDR3 region has 17 residues. Germline V gene sequence: CDR1 KGHSH, CDR2 LQKENI. This chain's CDR3 is CASSPNPTGGNTGELFF. The CDR3 nucleotides are TGTGCCAGCTCACCGAACCCTACAGGGGGGAACACCGGGGAGCTGTTTTTT.

This clone was recorded once. The chain is built from TRBV30 and TRBJ1-2, with 9 positions matching TRBD1. Germline assignment: CDR1 GTSNPN and CDR2 SVGIG (reference sequence). This CDR3 comprises 13 residues. With 8 bases clipped from V and 6 bases from J, the junction kept 10 bases outside the gene matches. The CDR3, as DNA: TGTGCCCACCTCTGGGGACAGGGAGATGGCTACACCTTC. Amino acids: CAHLWGQGDGYTF.

V usage is TRBV7-2 and J usage is TRBJ1-2; TRBD1 might be the D (5 bases). The CDR3 length is 13 residues. Germline CDR1 SGHTA, CDR2 FQGNSA. V was cut by 5 bases and J by 8 bases, with 15 bases left in between. CDR3 DNA sequence: TGTGCCAGCAGCCCTGACGCGGGGGTCGGCTACACCTTC. It specifies CASSPDAGVGYTF. Variable domain in full (rest from reference TRBV7-2 and TRBJ1-2): GAGVSQSPSNKVTEKGKDVELRCDPISGHTALYWYRQSLGQGLEFLIYFQGNSAPDKSGLPSDRFSAERTGGSVSTLTIQRTQQEDSAVYLCASSPDAGVGYTFGSGTRLTVV.

As DNA, the CDR3 is TGTGCCAGCAGCTTAGCGGGGGGAGGGGATACGCAGTATTTT. This translates into CASSLAGGGDTQYF. The genes are TRBV5-4 and TRBJ2-3; TRBD2 matches at 9 bases. Germline V gives CDR1 SGHNT, CDR2 YYREEE (reference sequence). After removal of 2 bases from V and 6 bases from J, the junction contained 4 bases not matched to a gene. The CDR3 runs 14 residues.